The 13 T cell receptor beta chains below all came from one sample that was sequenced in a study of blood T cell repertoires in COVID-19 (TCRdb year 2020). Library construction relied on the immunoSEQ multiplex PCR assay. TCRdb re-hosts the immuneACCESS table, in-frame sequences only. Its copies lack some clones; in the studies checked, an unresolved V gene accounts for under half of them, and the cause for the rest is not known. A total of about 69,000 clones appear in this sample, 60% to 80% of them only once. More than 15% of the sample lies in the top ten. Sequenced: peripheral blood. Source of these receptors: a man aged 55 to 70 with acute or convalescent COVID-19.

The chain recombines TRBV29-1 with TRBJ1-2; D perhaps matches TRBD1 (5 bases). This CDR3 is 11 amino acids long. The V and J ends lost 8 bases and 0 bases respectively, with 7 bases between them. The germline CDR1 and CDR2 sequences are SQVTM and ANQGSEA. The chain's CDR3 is CSTTANYGYTF. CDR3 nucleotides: TGCAGCACGACAGCTAACTATGGCTACACCTTC.

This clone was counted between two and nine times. CDR3 residues: CASSLIGSGYTF. The DNA for the CDR3 is TGTGCCAGCAGTTTAATCGGTAGTGGCTACACCTTC. The rearrangement uses TRBV12-3 or TRBV12-4 and TRBJ1-2; D is uncertain. CDR3 length: 12 amino acids. V was pared by 2 bases and J by 7 bases, with 8 bases between.

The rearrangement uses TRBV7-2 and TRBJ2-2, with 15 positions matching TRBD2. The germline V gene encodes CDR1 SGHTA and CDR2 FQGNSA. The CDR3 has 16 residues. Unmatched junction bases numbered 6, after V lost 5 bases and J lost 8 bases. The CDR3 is CASSPRTSGGAGELFF. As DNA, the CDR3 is TGTGCCAGCAGCCCACGGACTAGCGGGGGGGCTGGGGAGCTGTTTTTT. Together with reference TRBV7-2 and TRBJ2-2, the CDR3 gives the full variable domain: GAGVSQSPSNKVTEKGKDVELRCDPISGHTALYWYRQSLGQGLEFLIYFQGNSAPDKSGLPSDRFSAERTGGSVSTLTIQRTQQEDSAVYLCASSPRTSGGAGELFFGEGSRLTVL.

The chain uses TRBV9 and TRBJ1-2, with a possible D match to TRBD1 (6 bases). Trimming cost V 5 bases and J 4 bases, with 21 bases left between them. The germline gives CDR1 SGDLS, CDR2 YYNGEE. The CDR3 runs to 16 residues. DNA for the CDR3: TGTGCCAGCAGGAAACAGGGTGGTAGTTGGGCCTATGGCTACACCTTC. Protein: CASRKQGGSWAYGYTF.

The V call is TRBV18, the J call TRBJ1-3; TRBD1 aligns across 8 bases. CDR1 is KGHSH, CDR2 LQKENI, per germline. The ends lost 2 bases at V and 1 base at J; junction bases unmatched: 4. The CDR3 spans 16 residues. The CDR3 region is CASSPVRGQSGNTIYF. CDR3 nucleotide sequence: TGTGCCAGCTCACCAGTCAGGGGGCAATCTGGAAACACCATATATTTT.

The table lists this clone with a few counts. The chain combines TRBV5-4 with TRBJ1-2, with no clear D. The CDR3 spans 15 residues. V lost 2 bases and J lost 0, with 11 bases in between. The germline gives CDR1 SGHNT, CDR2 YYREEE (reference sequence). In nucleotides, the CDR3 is TGTGCCAGCAGCTTCTCTCTTGCTACTAACTATGGCTACACCTTC. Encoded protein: CASSFSLATNYGYTF.

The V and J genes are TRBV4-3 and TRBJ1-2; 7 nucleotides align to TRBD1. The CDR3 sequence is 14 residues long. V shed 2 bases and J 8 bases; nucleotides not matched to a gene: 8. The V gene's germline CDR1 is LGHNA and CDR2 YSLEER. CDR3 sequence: CASSQISTGSGYTF. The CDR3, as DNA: TGCGCCAGCAGCCAAATATCGACAGGGAGCGGCTACACCTTC.

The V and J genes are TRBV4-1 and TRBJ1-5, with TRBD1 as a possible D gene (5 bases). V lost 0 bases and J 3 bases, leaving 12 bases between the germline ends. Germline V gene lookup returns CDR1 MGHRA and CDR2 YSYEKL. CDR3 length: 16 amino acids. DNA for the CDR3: TGCGCCAGCAGCCAAGAAGAAGGGGTTTTCAATCAGCCCCAGCATTTT. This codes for CASSQEEGVFNQPQHF.

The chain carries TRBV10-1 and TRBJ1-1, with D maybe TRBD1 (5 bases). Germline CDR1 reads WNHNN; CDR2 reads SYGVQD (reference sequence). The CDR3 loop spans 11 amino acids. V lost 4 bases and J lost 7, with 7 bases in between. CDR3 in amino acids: CASSGGDEAFF. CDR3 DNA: TGCGCCAGCAGTGGGGGGGATGAAGCTTTCTTT.

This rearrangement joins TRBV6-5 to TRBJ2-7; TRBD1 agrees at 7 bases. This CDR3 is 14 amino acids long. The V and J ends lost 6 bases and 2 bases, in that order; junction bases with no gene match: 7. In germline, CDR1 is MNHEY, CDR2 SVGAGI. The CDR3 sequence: CASSRDRGAYEQYF. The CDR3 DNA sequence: TGTGCCAGCAGCCGGGACAGAGGTGCCTACGAGCAGTACTTC.

This CDR3 reads CASSPTGGSSYNSPLHF. The CDR3 DNA sequence: TGTGCCAGCAGCCCAACAGGGGGGAGCTCCTATAATTCACCCCTCCACTTT. The chain links TRBV3-1 (or the pseudogene TRBV3-2) to TRBJ1-6; TRBD1 matches 8 bases. Germline V gives CDR1 LGHDT, CDR2 YNNKEL (reference sequence). After removal of 4 bases from V and 0 bases from J, the junction contained 5 bases not matched to a gene. CDR3 length equals 17 residues.

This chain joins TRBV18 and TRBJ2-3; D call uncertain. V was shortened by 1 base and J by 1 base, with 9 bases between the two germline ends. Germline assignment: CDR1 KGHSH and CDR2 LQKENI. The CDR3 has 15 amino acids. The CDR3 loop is CASSPLARRTDTQYF. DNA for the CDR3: TGTGCCAGCTCACCACTAGCTAGACGCACAGATACGCAGTATTTT.

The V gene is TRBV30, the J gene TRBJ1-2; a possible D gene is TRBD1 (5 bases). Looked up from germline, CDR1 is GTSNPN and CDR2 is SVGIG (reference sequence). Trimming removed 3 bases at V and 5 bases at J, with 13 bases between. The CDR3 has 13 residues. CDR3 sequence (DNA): TGTGCCTGGAGCCTAAGCCAGGGATATGGCTACACCTTC. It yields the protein CAWSLSQGYGYTF.